This T cell receptor beta chain came from a study of T cell repertoires in cytomegalovirus infection. Ten or more counts support this clonotype. Germline V gene sequence: CDR1 SGHKS, CDR2 YYEKEE (reference sequence). CDR3 length: 15 amino acids. The germline V and J ends were trimmed by 2 bases and 8 bases, with 19 bases remaining between them. Each CDR3 protein is one row after TCRdb ran MiXCR on the reads. Of hundreds of thousands of distinct CDR3 sequences listed, approximately 24% are singletons. This receptor was obtained from a human donor in good health (CMV status not recorded). Some clones in this sample may be carry-over from other donors' samples. The sequencing sample was made of CD8+ T cells from PBMCs. This chain connects TRBV5-5 to TRBJ1-2; D is unresolved. CDR3 region: CASSFHAGEDRGYTF. The CDR3 DNA sequence: TGTGCCAGCAGCTTCCATGCGGGAGAGGACCGCGGCTACACCTTC.